The T cell receptor (beta chain) described here comes from a study of blood T cell repertoires in COVID-19. In the original workflow: The assay estimated nucleated cells by amplifying reference gene primers. Assay used: immunoSEQ multiplex PCR; TCRdb lists only in-frame clones, some missing. V, J and clone size are those of that table, while D and trimming were read from the DNA. The profile shows 200,000 to 250,000 clones, 70% to 85% of them singletons. V was trimmed by 0 bases and J by 7 bases, leaving 10 bases between them. Germline V gene lookup returns CDR1 PRHDT and CDR2 FYEKMQ (reference sequence). The CDR3 consists of 15 residues.

The rearrangement joins TRBV13 to TRBJ1-6; perhaps TRBD1 as D (6 bases). The sample was PBMCs or T cells enriched from blood (not recorded which). This clonotype originated in a woman aged 60 to 75 who had recovered from COVID-19. The CDR3 bases are TGTGCCAGCAGCTTAGGACGGGGACAAAATTCACCCCTCCACTTT. Amino acid sequence: CASSLGRGQNSPLHF. The full variable domain, its missing parts supplied by reference TRBV13 and TRBJ1-6, is AAGVIQSPRHLIKEKRETATLKCYPIPRHDTVYWYQQGPGQDPQFLISFYEKMQSDKGSIPDRFSAQQFSDYHSELNMSSLELGDSALYFCASSLGRGQNSPLHFGNGTRLTVT.